In its sample, the clone carrying this T cell receptor beta chain was seen once. The source of the sample is a study of blood T cell repertoires in COVID-19. Study at large: There were acute and convalescent COVID-19 samples, and they came from the United States, Italy and Spain. T cells, B-cell-depleted T cells, or PBMCs supplied cDNA or gDNA.

Germline CDR1 LNHDA, CDR2 SQIVND (reference sequence). V gave up 0 bases and J gave up 0 bases; unmatched junction bases: 2. The CDR3 loop spans 17 amino acids. Enrolment of Seattle patients took place during active infection, and they were followed longitudinally. Original processing notes: Estimated nucleated cell counts came from reference gene primer amplification. Only in-frame clones appear in the TCRdb table, and some are missing; sequencing was by immunoSEQ multiplex PCR. V and J calls and clone size are as listed in that table; D and trimming were resolved from the DNA. There are 250,000 to 350,000 clones in the sample; less than 85% occur only once, and about 1.5% lies in the top ten.

The chain uses TRBV19 and TRBJ2-2, with 9 bases matching TRBD2. This receptor was obtained from a human donor with COVID-19, enrolled during active disease. The donor label of this sample is uncertain. Sequenced input: peripheral blood. The CDR3 bases are TGTGCCAGTAGTATAGAATCTAGCGGGACGAACACCGGGGAGCTGTTTTTT. This gives the protein CASSIESSGTNTGELFF.